Below are 4 T cell receptor beta chains sequenced from a single sample in a study of blood T cell repertoires in COVID-19. Assay used: immunoSEQ multiplex PCR; TCRdb lists only in-frame clones, some missing. The profile shows about 260,000 clones, about 91% of them singletons. Sequencing used peripheral blood. The receptor source for this set is a young adult with COVID-19, enrolled during active disease.

The CDR3, as DNA: TGTGCCAGCAGCTTAGGACTAGCGGGAGTCAATGAGCAGTTCTTC. It yields the protein CASSLGLAGVNEQFF. This rearrangement joins TRBV7-6 to TRBJ2-1; TRBD2 matches 12 bases. This CDR3 is 15 amino acids long. With V trimmed by 1 base and J by 6 bases, 1 base remained unmatched. In germline, CDR1 is SGHVS, CDR2 FNYEAQ.

The chain uses TRBV9 and TRBJ2-1; 10 bases match TRBD2. This CDR3 has 16 amino acids. Germline CDR1 reads SGDLS; CDR2 reads YYNGEE. The trim removed 3 bases at V and 8 bases at J, leaving 11 bases unmatched. The CDR3 reads CASSAIGLADRDEQFF. CDR3 bases: TGTGCCAGCAGCGCGATCGGACTAGCGGATCGGGATGAGCAGTTCTTC.

A single count supports this clone. The chain employs TRBV29-1 and TRBJ2-3; TRBD1 matches at 9 bases. CDR3 size: 15 residues. The ends lost 7 bases at V and 3 bases at J; junction bases unmatched: 11. CDR1 SQVTM and CDR2 ANQGSEA come from the germline V gene. For the CDR3, the DNA is TGCAGCGCTACAGGGGGCGCGATTGGGACAGATACGCAGTATTTT. Protein: CSATGGAIGTDTQYF.

This clone has only one observation. The chain joins TRBV23-1 to TRBJ2-3; 8 bases agree with TRBD1. TRBV23-1 qualifies as an ORF whose function is uncertain. The V segment lost 6 bases and the J segment 3 bases; nucleotides outside the gene matches: 11. The CDR3 length is 16 residues. The CDR3 coding sequence is TGCGCCAGCAGACAGGGGGGATCTGAGGTGACAGATACGCAGTATTTT. Its translation is CASRQGGSEVTDTQYF.